The clone carrying this T cell receptor (beta chain) has a handful of counts. Original analysis: Nucleated cell number was recorded as an estimate derived from reference gene primer amplification. The table came from immunoSEQ multiplex PCR; TCRdb's copy has only in-frame clones and leaves some out. V and J calls and clone size are as listed in that table; D and trimming were resolved from the DNA. Of fewer than 200,000 clones listed, roughly four fifths are singletons. The data were obtained in a study of blood T cell repertoires in COVID-19. Study overall: PBMCs, B-cell-depleted T cells, or T cells provided the cDNA or gDNA that made up the material.

V lost 3 bases to trimming and J lost 5 bases; unmatched junction nucleotides: 11. The CDR3 is 16 amino acids. Per the germline V gene, CDR1 is MDHEN and CDR2 is SYDVKM. Followed longitudinally, the Seattle patients had been enrolled during active infection. The genes are TRBV28 and TRBJ2-5; TRBD2 agrees at 8 bases. The source is a woman aged 70 to 79 with COVID-19, enrolled during active disease. Sequenced material: peripheral blood. Here the CDR3 reads CASSLLAPGGWETQYF. For the CDR3, the DNA is TGTGCCAGCAGTTTGTTGGCTCCGGGAGGGTGGGAGACCCAGTACTTC.